This TCR beta chain derives from a study of blood T cell repertoires in COVID-19. Turning to the study itself: Material from acute and convalescent COVID-19 was sourced from the United States, Italy and Spain. T cells, B-cell-depleted T cells, or PBMCs supplied cDNA or gDNA.

V lost 2 bases to trimming and J lost 7 bases, with 6 bases between them. The CDR3 runs 12 residues. Germline V gives CDR1 MNHEY, CDR2 SMNVEV (reference sequence). In the source study's methods: Estimation of nucleated cell counts was performed using reference gene primer amplification. TCRdb's copy holds only in-frame clones and misses some; the assay was immunoSEQ multiplex PCR. V, J and clone size derive from that table, while D and trimming were established from the DNA sequence. The top ten hold around 6.6% of the sample, which has a few hundred thousand clones, more than 70% seen once. The sequence derives from a man younger than 30 who had recovered from COVID-19. The specimen was peripheral blood. V usage is TRBV27 and J usage is TRBJ2-1; D unresolved. For the CDR3, the DNA is TGTGCCAGCAGTTTAATCGGGAATGAGCAGTTCTTC. Protein sequence: CASSLIGNEQFF.